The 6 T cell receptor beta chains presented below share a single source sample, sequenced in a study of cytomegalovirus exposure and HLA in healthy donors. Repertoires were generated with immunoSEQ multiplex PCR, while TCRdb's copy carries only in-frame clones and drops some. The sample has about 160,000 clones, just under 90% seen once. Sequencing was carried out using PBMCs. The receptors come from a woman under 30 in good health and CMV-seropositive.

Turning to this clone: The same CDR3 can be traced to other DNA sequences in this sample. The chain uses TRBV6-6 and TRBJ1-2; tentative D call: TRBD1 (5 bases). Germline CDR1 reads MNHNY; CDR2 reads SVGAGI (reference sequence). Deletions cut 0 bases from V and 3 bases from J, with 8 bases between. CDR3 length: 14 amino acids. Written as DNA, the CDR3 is TGTGCCAGCAGTTACTCGGGGGGGGACTATGGCTACACCTTC. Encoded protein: CASSYSGGDYGYTF.

CDR3 in DNA: TGTGCCAGCTCCTCCCCGGGACAGACTTACGAGCAGTACTTC. It encodes CASSSPGQTYEQYF. The V and J genes are TRBV27 and TRBJ2-7, with 7 bases matching TRBD1. The CDR3 is made up of 14 amino acids. The germline V gene encodes CDR1 MNHEY and CDR2 SMNVEV (reference sequence). The ends lost 8 bases at V and 4 bases at J; junction bases unmatched: 11.

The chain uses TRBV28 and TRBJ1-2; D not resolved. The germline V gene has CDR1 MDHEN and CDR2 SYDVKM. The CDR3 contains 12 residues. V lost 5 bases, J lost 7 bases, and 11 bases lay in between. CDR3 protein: CASSLPGSGYTF. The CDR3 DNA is TGTGCCAGCAGTCTCCCGGGGAGTGGCTACACCTTC.

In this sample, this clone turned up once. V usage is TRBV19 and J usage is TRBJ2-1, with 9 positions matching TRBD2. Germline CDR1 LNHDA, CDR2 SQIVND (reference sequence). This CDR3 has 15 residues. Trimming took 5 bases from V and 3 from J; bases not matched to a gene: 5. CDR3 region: CASSRSGSFYNEQFF. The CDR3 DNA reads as TGTGCCAGTAGTCGTAGCGGGAGTTTCTACAATGAGCAGTTCTTC.

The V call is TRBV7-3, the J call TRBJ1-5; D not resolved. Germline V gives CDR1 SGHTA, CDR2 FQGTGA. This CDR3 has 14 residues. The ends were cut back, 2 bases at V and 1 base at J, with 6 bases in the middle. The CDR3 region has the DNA TGTGCCAGCAGCTTAGCGAGGAGCAATCAGCCCCAGCATTTT. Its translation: CASSLARSNQPQHF.

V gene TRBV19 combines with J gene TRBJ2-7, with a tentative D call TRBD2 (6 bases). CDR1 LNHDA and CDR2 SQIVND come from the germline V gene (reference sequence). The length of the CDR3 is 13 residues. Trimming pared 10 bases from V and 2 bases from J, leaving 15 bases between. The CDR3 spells CATKEGGAYEQYF. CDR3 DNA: TGTGCCACCAAAGAGGGAGGAGCCTACGAGCAGTACTTC.